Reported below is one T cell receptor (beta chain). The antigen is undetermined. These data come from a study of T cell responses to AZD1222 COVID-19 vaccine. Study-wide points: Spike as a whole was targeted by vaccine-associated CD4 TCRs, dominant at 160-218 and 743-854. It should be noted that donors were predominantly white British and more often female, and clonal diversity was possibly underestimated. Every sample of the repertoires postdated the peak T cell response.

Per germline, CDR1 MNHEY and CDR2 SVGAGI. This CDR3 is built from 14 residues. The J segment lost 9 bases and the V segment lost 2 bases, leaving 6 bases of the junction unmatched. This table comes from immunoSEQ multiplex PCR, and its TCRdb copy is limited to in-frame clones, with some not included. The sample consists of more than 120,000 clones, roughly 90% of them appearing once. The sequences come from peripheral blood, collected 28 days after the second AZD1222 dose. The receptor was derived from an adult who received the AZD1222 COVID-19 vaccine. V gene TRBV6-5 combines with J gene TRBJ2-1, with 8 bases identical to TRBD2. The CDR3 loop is CASSYAGRAGEQFF. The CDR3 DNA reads TGTGCCAGCAGTTACGCCGGGAGGGCCGGTGAGCAGTTCTTC.